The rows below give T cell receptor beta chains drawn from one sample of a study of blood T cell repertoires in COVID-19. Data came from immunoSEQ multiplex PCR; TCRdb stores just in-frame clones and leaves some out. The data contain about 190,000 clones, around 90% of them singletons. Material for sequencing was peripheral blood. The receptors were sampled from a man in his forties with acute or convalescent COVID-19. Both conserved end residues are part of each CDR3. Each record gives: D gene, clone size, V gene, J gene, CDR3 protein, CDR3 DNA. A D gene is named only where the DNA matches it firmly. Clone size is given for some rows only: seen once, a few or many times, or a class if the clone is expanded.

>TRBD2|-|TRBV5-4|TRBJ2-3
CASSLAGEDTQYF
TGTGCCAGCAGCTTAGCGGGGGAAGATACGCAGTATTTT
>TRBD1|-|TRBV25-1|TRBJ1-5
CASSANRGLLSNQPQHF
TGTGCCAGCAGCGCCAACAGGGGGCTTCTAAGCAATCAGCCCCAGCATTTT
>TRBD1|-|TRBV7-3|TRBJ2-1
CASSLTGGEQFF
TGTGCCAGCAGCCTTACAGGGGGTGAGCAGTTCTTC
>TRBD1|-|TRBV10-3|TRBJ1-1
CAIMTGAVSTEAFF
TGTGCCATCATGACAGGGGCGGTGAGCACTGAAGCTTTCTTT
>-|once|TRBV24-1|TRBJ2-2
CATSDPLSGELFF
TGTGCCACCAGTGACCCTCTCAGCGGGGAGCTGTTTTTT
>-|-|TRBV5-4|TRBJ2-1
CASSFDRSSYNEQFF
TGTGCCAGCAGCTTTGACAGGTCCTCCTACAATGAGCAGTTCTTC
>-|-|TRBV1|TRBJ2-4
CTRIGLLAKNIQYF
TGCACCAGAATCGGACTGCTAGCCAAAAACATTCAGTACTTC
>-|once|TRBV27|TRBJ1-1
CASTLGGPGRGTEAFF
TGTGCCAGCACCTTGGGGGGGCCCGGGCGAGGCACTGAAGCTTTCTTT
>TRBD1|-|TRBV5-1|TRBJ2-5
CASNEGQGNQETQYF
TGCGCCAGCAACGAGGGACAGGGAAACCAAGAGACCCAGTACTTC
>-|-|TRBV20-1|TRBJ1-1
CSARGGTEAFF
TGCAGTGCTAGGGGGGGCACTGAAGCTTTCTTT
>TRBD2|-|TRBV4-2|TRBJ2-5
CASSQGPVRSGGEETQYF
TGTGCCAGCAGCCAAGGGCCGGTTCGCAGCGGGGGGGAAGAGACCCAGTACTTC
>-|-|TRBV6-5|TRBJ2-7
CASSSGVYEQYF
TGTGCCAGCAGCTCGGGGGTCTACGAGCAGTACTTC
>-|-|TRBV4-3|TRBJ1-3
CASSHSGGGSGNTIYF
TGCGCCAGCAGCCACAGCGGCGGAGGATCTGGAAACACCATATATTTT
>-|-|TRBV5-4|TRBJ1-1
CASSLFGGANTEAFF
TGTGCCAGCAGCTTGTTCGGGGGAGCGAACACTGAAGCTTTCTTT
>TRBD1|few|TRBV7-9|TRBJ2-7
CASSFRDRSYEQYF
TGTGCCAGCAGCTTCCGGGACAGGTCTTACGAGCAGTACTTC
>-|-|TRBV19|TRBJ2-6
CASSMFVTRGSGANVLTF
TGTGCCAGTAGTATGTTTGTAACGCGGGGCTCTGGGGCCAACGTCCTGACTTTC
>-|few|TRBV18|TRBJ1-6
CASSVATNNSPLHF
TGTGCCAGCTCAGTGGCCACTAATAATTCACCCCTCCACTTT
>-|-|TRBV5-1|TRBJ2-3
CASSLFSESTDTQYF
TGCGCCAGCAGCTTGTTTTCCGAGAGCACAGATACGCAGTATTTT
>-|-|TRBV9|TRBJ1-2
CASGGYYGYTF
TGTGCCAGCGGGGGGTACTATGGCTACACCTTC
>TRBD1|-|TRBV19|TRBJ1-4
CASSNRGQATNEKLFF
TGTGCCAGTAGTAACAGGGGGCAAGCAACTAATGAAAAACTGTTTTTT
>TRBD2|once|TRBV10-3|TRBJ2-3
CAIRRLAGALTDTQYF
TGTGCCATCCGGCGACTAGCGGGGGCCCTCACAGATACGCAGTATTTT
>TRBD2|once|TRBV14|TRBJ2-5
CASSQGLAGGEQETQYF
TGTGCCAGCAGCCAAGGACTAGCGGGGGGCGAACAAGAGACCCAGTACTTC
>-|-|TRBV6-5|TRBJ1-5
CASSYGGNQPQHF
TGTGCCAGCAGTTACGGAGGGAATCAGCCCCAGCATTTT
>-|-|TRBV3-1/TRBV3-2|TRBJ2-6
CASSQTGSGANVLTF
TGTGCCAGCAGTCAGACAGGCTCTGGGGCCAACGTCCTGACTTTC
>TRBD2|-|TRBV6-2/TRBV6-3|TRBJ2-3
CASSYSPSGYPTDTQYF
TGTGCCAGCAGTTACTCGCCTAGCGGGTACCCCACAGATACGCAGTATTTT
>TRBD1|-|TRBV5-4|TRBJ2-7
CASSRGRGNGNEQYF
TGTGCCAGCAGCAGGGGCAGGGGGAACGGGAACGAGCAGTACTTC
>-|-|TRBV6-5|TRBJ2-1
CASGGGGGYNEQFF
TGTGCCAGCGGAGGAGGGGGGGGGTACAATGAGCAGTTCTTC
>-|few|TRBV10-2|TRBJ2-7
CASSESRLVRYEQYF
TGCGCCAGCAGTGAGTCACGACTAGTTAGGTACGAGCAGTACTTC
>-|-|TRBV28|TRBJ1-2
CASSFRVGGYTF
TGTGCCAGCAGTTTCAGGGTCGGTGGCTACACCTTC
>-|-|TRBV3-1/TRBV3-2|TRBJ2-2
CASSQDRVFTGELFF
TGTGCCAGCAGCCAAGATAGAGTTTTCACCGGGGAGCTGTTTTTT
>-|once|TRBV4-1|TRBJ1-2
CASSQGRAGYGYTF
TGCGCCAGCAGCCAAGGTCGAGCAGGGTATGGCTACACCTTC
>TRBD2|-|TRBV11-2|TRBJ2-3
CASSWAGADTQYF
TGTGCCAGCAGCTGGGCGGGGGCAGATACGCAGTATTTT
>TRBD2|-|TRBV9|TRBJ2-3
CASSPYFSGDGIDTQYF
TGTGCCAGCAGCCCCTACTTTAGCGGGGACGGCATAGATACGCAGTATTTT
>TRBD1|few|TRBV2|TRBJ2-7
CASSVWTGDEQYF
TGTGCCAGCAGTGTCTGGACAGGGGACGAGCAGTACTTC
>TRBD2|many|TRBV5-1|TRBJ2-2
CASRDEIGLAANTGELFF
TGCGCCAGCAGGGATGAGATCGGACTAGCGGCGAACACCGGGGAGCTGTTTTTT
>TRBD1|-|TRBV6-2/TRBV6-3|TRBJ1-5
CASSYRGQGHQPQHF
TGTGCCAGCAGTTACCGGGGACAGGGGCATCAGCCCCAGCATTTT
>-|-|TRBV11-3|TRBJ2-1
CASSQGGGWDEQFF
TGTGCCAGCAGCCAAGGGGGGGGTTGGGATGAGCAGTTCTTC
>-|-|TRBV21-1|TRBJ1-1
CASSRPQGHEVNTEAFF
TGTGCCAGCAGCCGTCCCCAGGGACATGAGGTGAACACTGAAGCTTTCTTT
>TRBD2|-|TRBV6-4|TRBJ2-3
CASILAGGKSQYF
TGTGCCAGCATCCTAGCGGGGGGGAAGTCACAGTATTTT
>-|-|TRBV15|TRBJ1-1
CATSRDLHMNTEAFF
TGTGCCACCAGCAGAGATTTACATATGAACACTGAAGCTTTCTTT
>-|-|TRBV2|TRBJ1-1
CASNIQGYDTEAFF
TGTGCCAGCAACATACAGGGCTACGACACTGAAGCTTTCTTT
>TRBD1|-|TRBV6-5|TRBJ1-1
CASSRGQGYTEAFF
TGTGCCAGCAGCCGCGGACAGGGGTACACTGAAGCTTTCTTT
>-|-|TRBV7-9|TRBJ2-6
CASSFGGARGANVLTF
TGTGCCAGCAGCTTTGGAGGGGCGCGCGGGGCCAACGTCCTGACTTTC
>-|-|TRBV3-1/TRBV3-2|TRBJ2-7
CASSPGSYEQYF
TGTGCCAGCAGCCCGGGATCCTACGAGCAGTACTTC
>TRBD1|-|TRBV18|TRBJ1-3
CASSPQGAAGNTIYF
TGTGCCAGCTCACCACAGGGGGCGGCTGGAAACACCATATATTTT
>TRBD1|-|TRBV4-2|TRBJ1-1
CASSQEGQGLREAFF
TGTGCCAGCAGCCAAGAGGGACAGGGGCTACGTGAAGCTTTCTTT
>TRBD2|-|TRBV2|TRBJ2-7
CASSESAGDLTYEQYF
TGTGCCAGCAGTGAATCGGCGGGAGACCTTACCTACGAGCAGTACTTC
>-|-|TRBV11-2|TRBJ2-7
CASSSTYEQYF
TGTGCCAGCAGCTCAACCTACGAGCAGTACTTC
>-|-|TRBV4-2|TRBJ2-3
CASSVFGGVTDTQYF
TGTGCCAGCAGCGTATTTGGCGGGGTCACAGATACGCAGTATTTT
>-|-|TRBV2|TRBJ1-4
CASSARAGPFGEKLFF
TGTGCCAGCAGTGCGAGGGCAGGACCTTTTGGGGAAAAACTGTTTTTT
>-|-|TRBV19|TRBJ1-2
CASSITGDYGYTF
TGTGCCAGTAGTATAACCGGGGACTATGGCTACACCTTC